Listed below are T cell receptor beta chains from one sample, sequenced in a study of blood T cell repertoires in COVID-19. Assay: immunoSEQ multiplex PCR; the TCRdb copy retains only in-frame clones and omits some. The sample yields approximately 78,000 clones, roughly 92% seen once. The sequenced material came from peripheral blood. The source is a man between 45 and 60 years old with COVID-19, enrolled during active disease. Each CDR3 is given with its conserved first and last residue. Fields, in order: D gene, J gene, clone size, V gene, CDR3 DNA, CDR3 protein. D genes are given only for firm matches. Clone size is shown for a subset of rows, as once, few, many or a class of expanded clone.

>.|TRBJ2-2|.|TRBV6-2/TRBV6-3
TGTGCCAGCAGTTATCTTAGTTCCGGGGAGCTGTTTTTT
CASSYLSSGELFF
>TRBD1|TRBJ1-1|.|TRBV19
TGTGCCAGTAGTAAGGGACAGGGGAGGCCCATGAACACTGAAGCTTTCTTT
CASSKGQGRPMNTEAFF
>TRBD1|TRBJ1-2|.|TRBV4-1
TGCGCCAGCAGCGAATACCCGGACAGGGCGAATGGCTACACCTTC
CASSEYPDRANGYTF
>.|TRBJ2-7|.|TRBV28
TGTGCCAGCAGTTTGCACAGGGATTCCTACGAGCAGTACTTC
CASSLHRDSYEQYF
>TRBD2|TRBJ2-3|.|TRBV3-1/TRBV3-2
TGTGCCAGCAGCCAGGCGGGAGTGGCAGATACGCAGTATTTT
CASSQAGVADTQYF
>.|TRBJ2-1|.|TRBV7-3
TGTGCCAGCAGCCCGGGAGCCTTAGGTGAGCAGTTCTTC
CASSPGALGEQFF
>.|TRBJ1-1|once|TRBV15
TGTGCCACCAGCAGGGGGGGGATCCTGAACACTGAAGCTTTCTTT
CATSRGGILNTEAFF
>TRBD2|TRBJ2-3|.|TRBV9
TGTGCCAGCAGCGTAGGGTTAGCGGGAGGGCCAACAGATACGCAGTATTTT
CASSVGLAGGPTDTQYF
>TRBD2|TRBJ2-5|.|TRBV3-1/TRBV3-2
TGTGCCAGCACCGCCCGCGGGAGGGAGAAGACCCAGTACTTC
CASTARGREKTQYF
>.|TRBJ1-4|.|TRBV6-4
TGTGCCAGCAGCAGGGAAAAACTGTTTTTT
CASSREKLFF
>TRBD1|TRBJ2-7|.|TRBV5-6
TGTGCCAGCAGCTTGGACAGGGGGACCTACGAGCAGTACTTC
CASSLDRGTYEQYF
>TRBD1|TRBJ1-5|.|TRBV5-8
TGTGCCAGCAGCTCTGTACAGGGGGCCGCGTATCAGCCCCAGCATTTT
CASSSVQGAAYQPQHF
>TRBD1|TRBJ2-7|.|TRBV11-2
TGTGCCAGCAGCAGACAGGGGAATGCCTACGAGCAGTACTTC
CASSRQGNAYEQYF
>.|TRBJ2-2|.|TRBV30
TGTGCCTGGAGTGTCAGAACCGGGGAGCTGTTTTTT
CAWSVRTGELFF
>.|TRBJ2-4|.|TRBV5-1
TGCGCCAGCAGCTCTATTGACGGAGGGAACATTCAGTACTTC
CASSSIDGGNIQYF
>TRBD2|TRBJ2-5|.|TRBV7-9
TGTGCCAGCAGCTTATCGGCGGGAGGGCGGCCAGAGACCCAGTACTTC
CASSLSAGGRPETQYF
>.|TRBJ1-3|.|TRBV9
TGTGCCAGCAGCGTAGGAGCTTCTGGAAACACCATATATTTT
CASSVGASGNTIYF